The subject of this entry is one TCR beta chain. This record comes from a study of blood T cell repertoires in COVID-19. Repertoires were generated with immunoSEQ multiplex PCR, while TCRdb's copy carries only in-frame clones and drops some. The sample lists some 130,000 clones, 84% occurring once. The origin of this receptor is a man aged 55 to 70 with acute or convalescent COVID-19. The sequenced sample was peripheral blood.

CDR3 nucleotide sequence: TGTGCCAGCAGTTTATCCGGCCAGGGTTATGGCTACACCTTC. This sequence encodes CASSLSGQGYGYTF. The chain carries TRBV28 and TRBJ1-2, with D tentatively TRBD1 (5 bases). CDR1 and CDR2 (germline): MDHEN, SYDVKM. Trimming removed 1 base from V and 5 bases from J, with 11 bases in between. CDR3 length: 14 amino acids.